This T cell receptor (beta chain) originates from a study of control samples from healthy donors and cancer patients. Per germline, CDR1 MRHNA and CDR2 SNTAGT. The length of the CDR3 is 15 residues. The V and J ends lost 6 bases and 2 bases respectively, with 17 bases between them. Here immunoSEQ multiplex PCR was the method, and the copy in TCRdb shows in-frame clones only, minus some. The top ten hold 8.5% to 10% of the sample, which has fewer than 100,000 clones, 82% seen once. Sequences were obtained from blood. This chain joins TRBV6-4 and TRBJ2-7; D might be TRBD1 or TRBD2, each matching 5 bases. This sequence was found in a woman aged 60-75 years in good health. CDR3 DNA sequence: TGTGCCAGCAGCCCGGGCCCGAGGGGCCCCTACGAGCAGTACTTC. Translated, it gives CASSPGPRGPYEQYF.